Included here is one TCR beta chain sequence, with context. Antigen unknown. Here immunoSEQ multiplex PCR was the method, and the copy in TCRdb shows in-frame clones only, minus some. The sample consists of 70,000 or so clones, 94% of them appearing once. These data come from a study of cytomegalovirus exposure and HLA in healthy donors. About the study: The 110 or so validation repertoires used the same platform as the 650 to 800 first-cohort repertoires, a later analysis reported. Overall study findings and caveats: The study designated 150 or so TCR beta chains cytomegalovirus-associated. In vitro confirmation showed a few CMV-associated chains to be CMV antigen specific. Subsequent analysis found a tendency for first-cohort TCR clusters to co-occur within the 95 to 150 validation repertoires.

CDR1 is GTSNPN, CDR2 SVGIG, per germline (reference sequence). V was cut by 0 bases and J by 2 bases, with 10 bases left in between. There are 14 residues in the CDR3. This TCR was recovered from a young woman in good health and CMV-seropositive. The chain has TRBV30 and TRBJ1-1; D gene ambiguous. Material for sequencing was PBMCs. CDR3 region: CAWSVRGGNTEAFF. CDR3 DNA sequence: TGTGCCTGGAGTGTCCGGGGAGGAAACACTGAAGCTTTCTTT.